Shown below are 10 T cell receptor beta chains from a single sample sequenced in a study of vaccination effects on CD4 cells after COVID-19. Using viral peptide pools, the ViraFEST assay grew out antigen-specific CD4+ T cells prior to sequencing. Following culture for roughly 10 days, CD4+ T cells were isolated. Testing of the vaccine recipients showed negative nucleocapsid antibodies and no prior SARS-CoV-2 infection. Their recognized antigens are unknown. Produced via immunoSEQ multiplex PCR; TCRdb's table is partial and in-frame only. The sample contains under 30,000 clones, over 60% of which appear only once. Source: CD4+ T cells from PBMCs cultured with HCoV-NL63 spike peptides, taken before COVID-19 vaccination. These receptors all come from a human donor who received a COVID-19 vaccine.

This chain links TRBV6-4 with TRBJ2-2; D is tentatively TRBD1 or TRBD2 (5 bases each). The germline CDR1 and CDR2 sequences are MRHNA and SNTAGT. V was shortened by 7 bases and J by 5 bases, with 14 bases between the two germline ends. There are 14 residues in the CDR3. CDR3 region: CASKSRGDTGELFF. For the CDR3, the DNA is TGTGCCAGCAAATCCAGAGGGGATACCGGGGAGCTGTTTTTT.

The gene calls are TRBV29-1 and TRBJ1-4; D gene uncertain. Trimming removed 1 base from V and 6 bases from J, with 9 bases in between. CDR1 and CDR2 (germline): SQVTM, ANQGSEA. This CDR3 contains 13 residues. CDR3 sequence reads: CSVEGLTDEKLFF. CDR3 nucleotide sequence: TGCAGCGTTGAAGGGTTGACCGATGAAAAACTGTTTTTT.

The chain recombines TRBV29-1 with TRBJ1-5; possibly TRBD1 for D (5 bases). The V and J ends lost 7 bases and 7 bases respectively, with 17 bases between them. This CDR3 is 13 amino acids long. Per the germline V gene, CDR1 is SQVTM and CDR2 is ANQGSEA. CDR3 residues: CSAKDGGEQPQHF. CDR3 DNA: TGCAGCGCGAAAGATGGGGGGGAGCAGCCCCAGCATTTT.

This clone showed up just a few times. The genes are TRBV3-1 (or the pseudogene TRBV3-2) and TRBJ2-2, with 10 nucleotides matching TRBD2. V lost 4 bases to trimming and J lost 3 bases; unmatched junction nucleotides: 14. CDR1 LGHDT and CDR2 YNNKEL come from the germline V gene (reference sequence). The CDR3 extends over 19 amino acids. The CDR3 coding sequence is TGTGCCAGCAGCCTGATTAAGTGGACTAGCGGTCCTTACACCGGGGAGCTGTTTTTT. Its protein is CASSLIKWTSGPYTGELFF.

The chain employs TRBV6-4 and TRBJ2-3; D ambiguous. The CDR3 runs 14 residues. Germline-derived CDR1 and CDR2 are MRHNA and SNTAGT. Trimming cost V 4 bases and J 4 bases, with 12 bases left between them. The CDR3 sequence: CASSVGSRADTQYF. The CDR3 region has the DNA TGTGCCAGCAGTGTCGGCAGCCGGGCAGATACGCAGTATTTT.

The chain has TRBV10-3 and TRBJ1-5; D uncertain. Germline CDR1 and CDR2: ENHRY and SYGVKD. The V and J ends lost 2 bases and 6 bases respectively, with 17 bases between them. The CDR3 length is 16 residues. The CDR3 nucleotides read TGTGCCATCAGTGAGGGATGGACTGTCGATCGTCAGCCCCAGCATTTT. Translation gives CAISEGWTVDRQPQHF.

The genes are TRBV28 and TRBJ2-2, with 10 bases that match TRBD2. Germline loops: CDR1 MDHEN, CDR2 SYDVKM. The CDR3 has 15 amino acids. After removal of 5 bases from V and 5 bases from J, the junction contained 5 bases not matched to a gene. The CDR3 reads CASSMGLARTGELFF. The CDR3 DNA follows: TGTGCCAGCAGTATGGGACTAGCGAGAACCGGGGAGCTGTTTTTT. The full variable domain, its missing parts supplied by reference TRBV28 and TRBJ2-2, is DVKVTQSSRYLVKRTGEKVFLECVQDMDHENMFWYRQDPGLGLRLIYFSYDVKMKEKGDIPEGYSVSREKKERFSLILESASTNQTSMYLCASSMGLARTGELFFGEGSRLTVL.

In this sample, this clone is medium-sized (0.01 to 0.1%). J is TRBJ2-1 and V is TRBV3-1 (or the pseudogene TRBV3-2), with 10 bases aligning to TRBD1. Germline V gene sequence: CDR1 LGHDT, CDR2 YNNKEL (reference sequence). This CDR3 is 16 amino acids long. Trimming cost V 2 bases and J 8 bases; bases outside gene matches: 9. Here the CDR3 DNA reads TGTGCCAGCAGCCAATCACAGGGACAGGGGACGGATGAGCAGTTCTTC. The encoded protein is CASSQSQGQGTDEQFF.

The genes are TRBV11-1 and TRBJ1-5; D is unresolved. This CDR3 comprises 13 residues. Germline V gives CDR1 SGHAT, CDR2 FQDESV (reference sequence). V dropped 2 bases and J dropped 7 bases, with 9 bases sitting between them. The CDR3 loop reads CASSLQSWQPQHF. CDR3 in DNA: TGTGCCAGCAGCTTACAGAGTTGGCAGCCCCAGCATTTT.

V is TRBV3-1 (or the pseudogene TRBV3-2) and J is TRBJ2-3; 14 bases agree with TRBD2. CDR1 and CDR2 from the germline V gene are LGHDT and YNNKEL (reference sequence). With V trimmed by 5 bases and J by 1 base, 14 bases remained unmatched. The CDR3 runs 20 residues. The CDR3 region has the DNA TGTGCCAGCAGCTCCTTTGGACTAGCGGGGGGTAGGGCTGGCACAGATACGCAGTATTTT. Translation gives CASSSFGLAGGRAGTDTQYF.